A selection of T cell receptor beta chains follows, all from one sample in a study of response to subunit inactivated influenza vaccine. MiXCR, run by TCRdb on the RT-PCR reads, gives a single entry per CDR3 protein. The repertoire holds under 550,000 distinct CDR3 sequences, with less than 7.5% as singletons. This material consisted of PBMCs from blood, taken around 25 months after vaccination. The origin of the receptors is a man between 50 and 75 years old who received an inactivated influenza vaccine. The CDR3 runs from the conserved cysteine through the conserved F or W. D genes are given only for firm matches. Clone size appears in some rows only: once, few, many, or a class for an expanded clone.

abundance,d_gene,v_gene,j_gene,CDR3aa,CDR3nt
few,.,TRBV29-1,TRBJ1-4,CSVAGFSTNEKLFF,TGCAGCGTTGCTGGGTTTTCAACTAATGAAAAACTGTTTTTT
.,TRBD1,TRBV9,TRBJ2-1,CASSGRDSYNEQFF,TGTGCCAGCAGCGGTAGGGACAGCTACAATGAGCAGTTCTTC
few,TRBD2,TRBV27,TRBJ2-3,CASSFRGRGDTQYF,TGTGCCAGCAGTTTTCGGGGGAGGGGAGATACGCAGTATTTT
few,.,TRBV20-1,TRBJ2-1,CSVVGGIDNEQFF,TGCAGTGTAGTTGGAGGGATCGACAATGAGCAGTTCTTC
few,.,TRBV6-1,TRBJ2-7,CASSTGPGLSHLGSYEQYF,TGTGCCAGCAGTACAGGACCGGGCCTTTCGCATCTGGGGTCCTACGAGCAGTACTTC
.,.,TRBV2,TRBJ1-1,CASRSPGHDTEAFF,TGTGCCAGCAGATCTCCGGGTCATGACACTGAAGCTTTCTTT
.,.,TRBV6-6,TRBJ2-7,CASSSDSLKQYF,TGTGCCAGCAGTTCCGACAGTCTCAAGCAGTACTTC
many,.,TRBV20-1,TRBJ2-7,CSASQGAGDEQYF,TGCAGTGCTAGCCAGGGGGCGGGGGACGAGCAGTACTTC
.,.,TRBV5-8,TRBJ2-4,CASSLYGVILAKNIQYF,TGTGCCAGCAGCTTGTACGGCGTTATTCTAGCCAAAAACATTCAGTACTTC
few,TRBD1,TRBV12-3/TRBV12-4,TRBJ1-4,CASSRYGQAIGEKLFF,TGTGCCAGCAGCCGGTACGGACAGGCGATAGGAGAAAAACTGTTTTTT
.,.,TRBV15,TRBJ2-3,CATSREPDTDTQYF,TGTGCCACCAGCAGAGAACCAGACACAGATACGCAGTATTTT
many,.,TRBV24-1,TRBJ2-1,CATSDAGVSSYNEQFF,TGTGCCACCAGTGACGCTGGGGTTAGCTCCTACAATGAGCAGTTCTTC
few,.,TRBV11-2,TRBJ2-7,CASSLDWQPYEQYF,TGTGCCAGCAGCTTAGACTGGCAGCCCTACGAGCAGTACTTC
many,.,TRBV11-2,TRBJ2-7,CASSISYEQYF,TGTGCCAGCAGCATTTCCTACGAGCAGTACTTC
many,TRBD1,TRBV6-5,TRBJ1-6,CASSYTEQGAPLHF,TGTGCCAGCAGTTACACGGAACAGGGGGCCCCCCTCCACTTT
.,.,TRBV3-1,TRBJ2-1,CASSPRWGSAYNEQFF,TGTGCCAGCAGCCCGAGGTGGGGCAGTGCTTACAATGAGCAGTTCTTC
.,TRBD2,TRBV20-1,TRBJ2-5,CSARILAGGLSVMTQYF,TGCAGTGCTAGGATACTAGCGGGAGGGCTGAGCGTGATGACCCAGTACTTC
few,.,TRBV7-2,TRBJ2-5,CASSLISGQETQYF,TGTGCCAGCAGCTTAATTTCAGGTCAAGAGACCCAGTACTTC
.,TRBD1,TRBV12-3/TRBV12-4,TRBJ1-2,CASSFGPTGGAAGYTF,TGTGCCAGCAGTTTCGGCCCCACAGGGGGGGCGGCTGGCTACACCTTC
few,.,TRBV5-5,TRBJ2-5,CASSLLPTGQETQYF,TGTGCCAGCAGCCTCCTCCCGACAGGTCAAGAGACCCAGTACTTC
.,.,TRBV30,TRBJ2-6,CAWSGVDGANVLTF,TGTGCCTGGAGTGGAGTCGATGGGGCCAACGTCCTGACTTTC
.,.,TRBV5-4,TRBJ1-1,CASSSRELTEAFF,TGTGCCAGCAGCTCTAGGGAACTCACTGAAGCTTTCTTT
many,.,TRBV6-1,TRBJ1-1,CASSHRVPTGRDLNTEAFF,TGTGCCAGCAGCCACCGGGTCCCTACAGGCCGCGACTTGAACACTGAAGCTTTCTTT
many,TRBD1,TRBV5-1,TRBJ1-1,CASSYSRGRAEAFF,TGCGCCAGCAGCTACTCCAGGGGGCGGGCTGAAGCTTTCTTT
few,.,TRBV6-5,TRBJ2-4,CASSYSTGRGLKNIQYF,TGTGCCAGCAGTTACTCCACGGGCAGGGGATTAAAAAACATTCAGTACTTC
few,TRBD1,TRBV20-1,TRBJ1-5,CSAPVGRGLQPQHF,TGCAGTGCTCCCGTTGGGAGGGGGCTTCAGCCCCAGCATTTT
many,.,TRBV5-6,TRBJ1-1,CASRPQGRFTEAFF,TGTGCCAGCAGGCCACAGGGAAGGTTCACTGAAGCTTTCTTT
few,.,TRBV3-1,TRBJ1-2,CASSQVFGLPDSNYGYTF,TGTGCCAGCAGCCAAGTGTTTGGACTCCCGGATTCTAACTATGGCTACACCTTC
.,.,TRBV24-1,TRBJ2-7,CATSEGDSPYEQYF,TGTGCCACCAGTGAGGGCGACAGCCCCTACGAGCAGTACTTC
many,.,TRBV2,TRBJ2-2,CASSEWEDTGELFF,TGTGCCAGCAGTGAATGGGAGGACACCGGGGAGCTGTTTTTT
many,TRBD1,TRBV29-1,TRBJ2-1,CSETTGAEQFF,TGCAGCGAGACCACAGGGGCTGAGCAGTTCTTC
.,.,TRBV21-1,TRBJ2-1,CASSKNGTHLRFF,TGTGCCAGCAGCAAAAACGGGACTCACCTTAGGTTCTTC
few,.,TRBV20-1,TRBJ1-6,CSGWRTSSYNSPLHF,TGCAGTGGGTGGCGGACGAGCTCCTATAATTCACCCCTCCACTTT
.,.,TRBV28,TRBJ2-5,CASQGGQETQYF,TGTGCCAGCCAGGGGGGGCAAGAGACCCAGTACTTC